A selection of T cell receptor beta chains follows, all from one sample in a study of naive and memory T cell subsets. MiXCR, run by TCRdb on the UMI-ligation and nested PCR reads, gives a single entry per CDR3 protein. Among 98,000 or so distinct CDR3 sequences listed, about 10% were seen once. Sequences were obtained from naive CD4+ T cells from blood. Receptor source: a human donor in good health. The CDR3 runs from the conserved cysteine through the conserved F or W. A D gene is named only where the DNA matches it firmly. Part of the rows lack a size; the others show once, few, many or a class for expanded clones.

j_gene,abundance,v_gene,d_gene,CDR3nt,CDR3aa
TRBJ2-4,many,TRBV7-2,-,TGTGCCAGCAGCTTAGTCCCCTCAGGGATTCAGTACTTC,CASSLVPSGIQYF
TRBJ1-2,-,TRBV12-3/TRBV12-4,TRBD1,TGTGCCAGCAGTTCGGGCCGGGGACAGGGGGCGTCACTCTTC,CASSSGRGQGASLF
TRBJ2-1,-,TRBV7-2,-,TGTGCCAGCAGCTTAGAATTCATCAGGGGACTTAGGGATGAGCAGTTCTTC,CASSLEFIRGLRDEQFF
TRBJ1-5,-,TRBV7-2,-,TGTGCCAGCAGCATTAAAGGGAACAATCAGCCCCAGCATTTT,CASSIKGNNQPQHF
TRBJ1-1,many,TRBV3-1,-,TGTGCCAGCAGCCAATCGAACACTGAAGCTTTCTTT,CASSQSNTEAFF
TRBJ1-1,-,TRBV29-1,TRBD1,TGCAGCGTTGAAGGTGACAGGGCGCGCACTGAAGCTTTCTTT,CSVEGDRARTEAFF
TRBJ1-1,-,TRBV18,-,TGTGCCAGCTCAGTCCAAGGACAGTCCCCTGAAGCTTTCTTT,CASSVQGQSPEAFF
TRBJ2-7,-,TRBV28,-,TGTGCCAGCAGTTTGGGAGACCTTTCACTCTACGAGCAGTACTTC,CASSLGDLSLYEQYF
TRBJ1-1,few,TRBV10-3,-,TGTGCCTCGAGGCGGGCAGACACTGAAGCTTTCTTT,CASRRADTEAFF
TRBJ2-1,-,TRBV29-1,TRBD1,TGCAGCTGCGACAGGGGGCCTGGCAATGAGCAGTTCTTC,CSCDRGPGNEQFF
TRBJ1-2,many,TRBV24-1,-,TGTGCCACCAGTGATCGGGGGGGCTATGGCTACACCTTC,CATSDRGGYGYTF
TRBJ2-3,-,TRBV14,TRBD2,TGTGCCAGCAGCCAAAGATTGGCGGGAGCGGCAGATACGCAGTATTTT,CASSQRLAGAADTQYF
TRBJ2-3,few,TRBV12-3/TRBV12-4,-,TGTGCCAGCAGTCTGTGGAGCACAGATACGCAGTATTTT,CASSLWSTDTQYF
TRBJ2-1,-,TRBV27,TRBD2,TGTGCCAGCAGTCGAGGCCCGCTCGCCTGGGGGCTAGCGGGAGACAATGAGCAGTTCTTC,CASSRGPLAWGLAGDNEQFF
TRBJ1-1,-,TRBV6-1,-,TGTGCCAGCAACCAAAACACTGAAGCTTTCTTT,CASNQNTEAFF
TRBJ2-3,-,TRBV2,TRBD2,TGTGCCACCCTAGCGGGAGGGACAGATACGCAGTATTTT,CATLAGGTDTQYF
TRBJ1-6,few,TRBV6-5,-,TGTGCCAGCAGTTACTCGCTTCATTCACCCCTCCACTTT,CASSYSLHSPLHF
TRBJ2-7,few,TRBV2,-,TGTGCCAGCACGAGGAGACAGAACTACGAGCAGTACTTC,CASTRRQNYEQYF
TRBJ2-7,-,TRBV6-1,-,TGTGCCAGCAGCCCAACTGAATACGAGCAGTACTTC,CASSPTEYEQYF
TRBJ1-1,many,TRBV29-1,-,TGCAGCGTTGACAGGGCTTTTCAGGAAGCTTTCTTT,CSVDRAFQEAFF
TRBJ2-7,-,TRBV29-1,TRBD2,TGCAGCGTTGAAGGTCGGACTAGCGGGAGCTACGAGCAGTACTTC,CSVEGRTSGSYEQYF
TRBJ2-7,many,TRBV7-2,-,TGTGCCAGCAGCTTAGGTTCGGCAGTCGAGCAGTACTTC,CASSLGSAVEQYF
TRBJ2-7,-,TRBV6-5,-,TGTGCCAGCAGTTACTCGTTTATTGGACAAGGGGAGCAGTACTTC,CASSYSFIGQGEQYF
TRBJ2-1,-,TRBV23-1,-,TGCGCCAGCGGAAACAGGGATCCCTACAATGAGCAGTTCTTC,CASGNRDPYNEQFF
TRBJ2-1,many,TRBV20-1,TRBD2,TGCGGAGGCCGGGCGGGAGGGTACAATGAGCAGTTCTTC,CGGRAGGYNEQFF
TRBJ2-1,-,TRBV20-1,-,TGCAGTGCTAAATCAGGTTACAATGAGCAGTTCTTC,CSAKSGYNEQFF
TRBJ2-7,few,TRBV19,-,TGTGCCAGTAGTAGAAGTGGCACCCTCTACGAGCAGTACTTC,CASSRSGTLYEQYF
TRBJ1-1,-,TRBV18,TRBD1,TGTGCCAGCTCAATTCGACAGGGGGAATTGAGTGAAGCTTTCTTT,CASSIRQGELSEAFF
TRBJ2-1,few,TRBV28,TRBD2,TGTGCCAGCAGTTTGGCCGGCGGGGGGGGAAATAATGAGCAGTTCTTC,CASSLAGGGGNNEQFF
TRBJ1-2,-,TRBV6-2/TRBV6-3,-,TGTGCCAGGATATATGATGGCTACACCTTC,CARIYDGYTF
TRBJ2-1,-,TRBV7-2,TRBD2,TGTGCCAGCAGCTTGATCAGCGGGGGGAACAATGAGCAGTTCTTC,CASSLISGGNNEQFF
TRBJ2-1,-,TRBV5-1,-,TGCGCCAGCAGCTTGAGTGTTGAGCAGTTCTTC,CASSLSVEQFF
TRBJ2-2,-,TRBV7-7,-,TGTGCCAGCAGCTTAGTGGTTGCCGGGGAGCTGTTTTTT,CASSLVVAGELFF
TRBJ1-6,few,TRBV30,-,TGTGCCTGGAGGGACATCATAAATTCACCCCTCCACTTT,CAWRDIINSPLHF
TRBJ1-6,many,TRBV28,-,TGTGCCAGCAGTTTGCAAGGGCGCTCCTATAATTCACCCCTCCACTTT,CASSLQGRSYNSPLHF
TRBJ2-3,few,TRBV29-1,TRBD2,TGCAGCGTTGAATTACGGGGGGGCCAGTTAGATACGCAGTATTTT,CSVELRGGQLDTQYF
TRBJ1-6,-,TRBV2,-,TGTGCCAGCATGAGGGTTTACTCCTATAATTCACCCCTCCACTTT,CASMRVYSYNSPLHF
TRBJ1-1,few,TRBV12-3/TRBV12-4,TRBD1,TGTGCCAGCAGGCCCTCACAGGGGGCGGCCACTGAAGCTTTCTTT,CASRPSQGAATEAFF
TRBJ1-2,few,TRBV6-1,TRBD1,TGTGCCAGCAGTGAAAGACAGGGGATTTATAACTATGGCTACACCTTC,CASSERQGIYNYGYTF
TRBJ2-3,-,TRBV11-2,-,TGTGCCAGCAGCTTCTTCCCTGCAGATACGCAGTATTTT,CASSFFPADTQYF
TRBJ2-1,few,TRBV4-2,TRBD2,TGTGCCAGCAGCCAAGGTCCTAGCGGTAACTACAATGAGCAGTTCTTC,CASSQGPSGNYNEQFF
TRBJ2-3,-,TRBV30,TRBD2,TGTGCCTGGAGTCCAGCGGGGGTAAGCACAGATACGCAGTATTTT,CAWSPAGVSTDTQYF
TRBJ1-4,few,TRBV7-9,-,TGTGCCAGCAGCCCTAGGGGCCGAACAACTAATGAAAAACTGTTTTTT,CASSPRGRTTNEKLFF
TRBJ1-1,-,TRBV9,-,TGTGCCAGCAGCACCCGACAGTCAATGAACACTGAAGCTTTCTTT,CASSTRQSMNTEAFF
TRBJ2-7,-,TRBV18,-,TGTGCCAGCTCACCACAGTCCGGGGGCAACGAGCAGTACTTC,CASSPQSGGNEQYF
TRBJ1-2,few,TRBV5-1,-,TGCGCCAGCAGCTTGGACGGCAAGGCTTATGGCTACACCTTC,CASSLDGKAYGYTF